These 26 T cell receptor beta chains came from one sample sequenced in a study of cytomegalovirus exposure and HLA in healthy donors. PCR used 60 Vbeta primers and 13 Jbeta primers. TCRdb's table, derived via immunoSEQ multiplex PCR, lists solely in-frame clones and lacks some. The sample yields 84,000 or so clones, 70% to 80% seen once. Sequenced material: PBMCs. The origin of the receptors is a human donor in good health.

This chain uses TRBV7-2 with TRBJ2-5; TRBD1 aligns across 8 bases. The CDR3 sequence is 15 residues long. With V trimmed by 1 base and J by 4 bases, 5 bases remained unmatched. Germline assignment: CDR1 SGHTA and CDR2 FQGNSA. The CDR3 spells CASSLDPRGLETQYF. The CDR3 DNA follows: TGTGCCAGCAGCTTAGACCCCAGGGGGCTAGAGACCCAGTACTTC.

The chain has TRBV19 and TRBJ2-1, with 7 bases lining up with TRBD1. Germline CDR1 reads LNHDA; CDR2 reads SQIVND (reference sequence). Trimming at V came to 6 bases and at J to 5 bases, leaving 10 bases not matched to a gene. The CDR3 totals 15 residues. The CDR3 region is CASRLRQGGDNEQFF. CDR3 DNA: TGTGCCAGTAGACTTAGACAGGGTGGTGACAATGAGCAGTTCTTC.

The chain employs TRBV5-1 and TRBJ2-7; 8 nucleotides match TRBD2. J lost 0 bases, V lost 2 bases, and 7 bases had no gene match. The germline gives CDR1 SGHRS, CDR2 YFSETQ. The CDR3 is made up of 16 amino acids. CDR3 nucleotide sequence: TGCGCCAGCAGCTTAAGACTAGCGACAAGCTCCTACGAGCAGTACTTC. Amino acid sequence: CASSLRLATSSYEQYF.

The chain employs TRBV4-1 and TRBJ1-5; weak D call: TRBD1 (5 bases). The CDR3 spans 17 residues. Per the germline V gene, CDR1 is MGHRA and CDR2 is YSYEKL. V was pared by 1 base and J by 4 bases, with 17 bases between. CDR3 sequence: CASSQVRDTGGNQPQHF. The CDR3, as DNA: TGCGCCAGCAGCCAAGTCCGAGATACAGGAGGGAATCAGCCCCAGCATTTT.

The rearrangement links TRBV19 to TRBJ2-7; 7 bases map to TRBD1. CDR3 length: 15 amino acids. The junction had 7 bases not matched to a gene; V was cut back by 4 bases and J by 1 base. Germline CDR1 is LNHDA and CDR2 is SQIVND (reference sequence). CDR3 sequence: CASSRESGGSYEQYF. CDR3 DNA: TGTGCCAGTAGTAGGGAGTCAGGGGGATCCTACGAGCAGTACTTC.

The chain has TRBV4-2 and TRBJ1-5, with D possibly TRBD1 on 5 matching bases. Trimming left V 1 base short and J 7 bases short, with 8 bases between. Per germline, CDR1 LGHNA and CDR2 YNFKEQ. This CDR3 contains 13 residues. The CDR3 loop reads CASSQGGGQPQHF. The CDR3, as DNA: TGTGCCAGCAGCCAAGGGGGGGGACAGCCCCAGCATTTT.

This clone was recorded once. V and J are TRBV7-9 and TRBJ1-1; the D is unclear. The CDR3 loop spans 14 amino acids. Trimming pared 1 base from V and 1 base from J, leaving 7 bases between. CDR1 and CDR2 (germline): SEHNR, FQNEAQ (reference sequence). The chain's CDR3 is CASSLESGNTEAFF. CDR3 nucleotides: TGTGCCAGCAGCTTAGAATCAGGGAACACTGAAGCTTTCTTT.

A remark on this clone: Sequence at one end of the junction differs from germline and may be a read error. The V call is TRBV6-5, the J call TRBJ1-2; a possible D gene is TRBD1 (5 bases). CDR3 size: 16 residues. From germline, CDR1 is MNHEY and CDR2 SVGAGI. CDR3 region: CASSYSVTGPIYGYPF. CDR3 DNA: TGTGCCAGCAGTTACTCGGTTACAGGCCCCATCTATGGCTACCCCTTC.

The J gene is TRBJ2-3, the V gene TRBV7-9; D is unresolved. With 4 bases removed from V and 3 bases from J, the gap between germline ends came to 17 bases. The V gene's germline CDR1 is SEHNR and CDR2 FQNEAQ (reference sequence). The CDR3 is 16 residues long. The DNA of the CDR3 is TGTGCCAGCAGCTCCCCTACTACTGATCCGACAGATACGCAGTATTTT. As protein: CASSSPTTDPTDTQYF. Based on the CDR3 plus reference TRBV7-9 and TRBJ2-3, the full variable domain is DTGVSQNPRHKITKRGQNVTFRCDPISEHNRLYWYRQTLGQGPEFLTYFQNEAQLEKSRLLSDRFSAERPKGSFSTLEIQRTEQGDSAMYLCASSSPTTDPTDTQYFGPGTRLTVL.

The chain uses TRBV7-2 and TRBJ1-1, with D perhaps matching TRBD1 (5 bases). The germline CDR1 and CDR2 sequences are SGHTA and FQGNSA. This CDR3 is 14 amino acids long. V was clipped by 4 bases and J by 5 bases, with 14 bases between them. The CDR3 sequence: CASSSARARTEAFF. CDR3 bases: TGTGCCAGCAGCTCCGCCAGGGCGCGGACTGAAGCTTTCTTT.

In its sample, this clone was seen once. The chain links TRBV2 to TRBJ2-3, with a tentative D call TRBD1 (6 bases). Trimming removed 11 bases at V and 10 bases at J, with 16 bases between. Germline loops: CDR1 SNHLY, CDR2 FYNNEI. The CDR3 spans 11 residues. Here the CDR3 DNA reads TGTGCCGGAGACAGGCGGTTGGCGCAGTATTTT. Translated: CAGDRRLAQYF.

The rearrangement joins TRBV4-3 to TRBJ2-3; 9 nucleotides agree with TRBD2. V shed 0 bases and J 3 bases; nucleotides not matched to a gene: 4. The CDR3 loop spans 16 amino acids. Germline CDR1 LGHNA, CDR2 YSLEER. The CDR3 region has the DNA TGCGCCAGCAGCCAAGATCTAGCGGGGTGGACAGATACGCAGTATTTT. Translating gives CASSQDLAGWTDTQYF.

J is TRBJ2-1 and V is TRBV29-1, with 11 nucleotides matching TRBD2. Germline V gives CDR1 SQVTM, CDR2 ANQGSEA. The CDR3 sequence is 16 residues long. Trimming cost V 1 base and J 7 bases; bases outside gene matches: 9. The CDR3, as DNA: TGCAGCGTTGAAGCCCCTAGCGGGGGGCCCTTGAATGAGCAGTTCTTC. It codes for CSVEAPSGGPLNEQFF.

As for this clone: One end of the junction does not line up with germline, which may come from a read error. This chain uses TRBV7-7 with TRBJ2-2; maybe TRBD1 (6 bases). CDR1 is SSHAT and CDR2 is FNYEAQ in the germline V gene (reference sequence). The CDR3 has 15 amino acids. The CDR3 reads CASSRTTGNTGELFF. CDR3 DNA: TGTGCTAGCAGCCGAACGACAGGGAACACCGGGGAGCTGTTTTTT.

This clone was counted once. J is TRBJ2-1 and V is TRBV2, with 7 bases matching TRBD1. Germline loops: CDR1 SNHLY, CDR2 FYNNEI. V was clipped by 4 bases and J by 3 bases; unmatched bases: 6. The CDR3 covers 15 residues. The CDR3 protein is CASSGRGSIYNEQFF. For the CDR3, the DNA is TGTGCCAGCAGTGGCAGGGGGTCGATCTACAATGAGCAGTTCTTC.

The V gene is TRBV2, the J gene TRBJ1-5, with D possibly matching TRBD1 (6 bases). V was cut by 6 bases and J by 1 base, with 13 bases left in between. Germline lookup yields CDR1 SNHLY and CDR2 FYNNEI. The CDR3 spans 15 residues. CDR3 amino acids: CASRQQGLSNQPQHF. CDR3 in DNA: TGTGCCAGCAGACAACAGGGTCTAAGCAATCAGCCCCAGCATTTT.

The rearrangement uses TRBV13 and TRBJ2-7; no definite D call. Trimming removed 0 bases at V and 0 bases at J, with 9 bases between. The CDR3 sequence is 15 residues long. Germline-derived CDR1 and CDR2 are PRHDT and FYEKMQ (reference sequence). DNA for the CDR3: TGTGCCAGCAGCTTAGGTCTATCGAGCTCCTACGAGCAGTACTTC. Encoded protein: CASSLGLSSSYEQYF.

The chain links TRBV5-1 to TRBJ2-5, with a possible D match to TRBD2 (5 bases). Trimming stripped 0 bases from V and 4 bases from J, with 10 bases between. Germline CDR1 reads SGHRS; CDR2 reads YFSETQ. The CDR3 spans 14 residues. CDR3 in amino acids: CASSLVPAGETQYF. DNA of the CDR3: TGCGCCAGCAGCTTGGTCCCGGCGGGAGAGACCCAGTACTTC.

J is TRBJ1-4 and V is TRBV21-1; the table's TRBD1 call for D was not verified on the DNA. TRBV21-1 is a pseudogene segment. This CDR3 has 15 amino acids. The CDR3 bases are TGTGCCAGCAGCGAAAACAGGGAGCTAAATGAAAAACTGTTTTTT. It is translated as CASSENRELNEKLFF.

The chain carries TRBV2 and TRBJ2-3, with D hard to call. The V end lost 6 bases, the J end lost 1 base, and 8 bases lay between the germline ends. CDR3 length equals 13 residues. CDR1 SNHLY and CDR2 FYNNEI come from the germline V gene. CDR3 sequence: CASSTRGTDTQYF. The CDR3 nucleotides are TGTGCCAGCAGCACTCGGGGCACAGATACGCAGTATTTT.

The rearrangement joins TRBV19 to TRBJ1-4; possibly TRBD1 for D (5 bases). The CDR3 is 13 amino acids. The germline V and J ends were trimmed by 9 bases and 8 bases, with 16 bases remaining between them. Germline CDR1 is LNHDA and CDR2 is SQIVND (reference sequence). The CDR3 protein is CASSGKAREKLFF. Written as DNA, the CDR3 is TGTGCCAGCTCAGGGAAAGCGCGAGAAAAACTGTTTTTT.

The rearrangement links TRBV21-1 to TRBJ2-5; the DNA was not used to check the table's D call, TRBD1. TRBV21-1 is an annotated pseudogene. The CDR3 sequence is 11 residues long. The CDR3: CASSKFQGQYF. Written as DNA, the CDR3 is TGTGCCAGCAGCAAATTCCAGGGTCAGTACTTC.

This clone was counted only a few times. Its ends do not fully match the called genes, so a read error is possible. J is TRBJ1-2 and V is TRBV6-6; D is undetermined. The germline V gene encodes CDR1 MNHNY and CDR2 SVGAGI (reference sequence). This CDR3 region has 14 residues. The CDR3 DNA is TGTGCCAGCAGCTCAGAGGTATCTAACTATGGCTACCCCTTC. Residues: CASSSEVSNYGYPF.

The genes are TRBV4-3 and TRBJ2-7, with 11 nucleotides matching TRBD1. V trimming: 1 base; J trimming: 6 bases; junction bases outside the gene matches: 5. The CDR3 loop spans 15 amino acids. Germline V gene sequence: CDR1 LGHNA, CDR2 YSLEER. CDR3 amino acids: CASSQAGDRGSEQYF. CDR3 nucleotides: TGCGCCAGCAGCCAAGCGGGGGACAGGGGGTCCGAGCAGTACTTC.

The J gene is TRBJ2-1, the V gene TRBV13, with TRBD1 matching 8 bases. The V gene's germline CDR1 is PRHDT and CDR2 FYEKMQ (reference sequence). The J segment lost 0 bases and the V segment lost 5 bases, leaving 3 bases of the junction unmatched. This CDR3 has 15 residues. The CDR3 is CASSPGQGSYNEQFF. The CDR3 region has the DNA TGTGCCAGCAGCCCCGGACAGGGCTCCTACAATGAGCAGTTCTTC.

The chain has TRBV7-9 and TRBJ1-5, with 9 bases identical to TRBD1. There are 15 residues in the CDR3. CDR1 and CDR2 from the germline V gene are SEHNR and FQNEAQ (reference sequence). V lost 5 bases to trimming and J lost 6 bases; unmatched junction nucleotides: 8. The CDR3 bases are TGTGCCAGCAGCCAAACAGGGGGCGCGGGTCAGCCCCAGCATTTT. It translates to CASSQTGGAGQPQHF.